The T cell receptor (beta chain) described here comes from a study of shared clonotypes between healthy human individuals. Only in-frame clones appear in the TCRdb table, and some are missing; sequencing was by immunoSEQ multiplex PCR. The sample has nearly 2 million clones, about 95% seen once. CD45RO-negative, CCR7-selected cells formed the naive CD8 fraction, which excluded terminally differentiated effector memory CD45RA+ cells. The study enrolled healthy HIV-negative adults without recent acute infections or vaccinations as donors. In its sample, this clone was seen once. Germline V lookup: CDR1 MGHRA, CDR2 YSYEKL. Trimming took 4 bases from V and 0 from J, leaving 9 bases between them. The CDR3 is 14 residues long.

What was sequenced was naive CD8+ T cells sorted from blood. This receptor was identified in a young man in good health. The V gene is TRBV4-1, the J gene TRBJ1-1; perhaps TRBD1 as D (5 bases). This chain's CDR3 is CASSRGTLNTEAFF. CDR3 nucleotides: TGCGCCAGCAGCCGGGGGACCCTGAACACTGAAGCTTTCTTT.